One and the same sample provided the 19 T cell receptor beta chains below, sequenced in a study of T-cell reconstitution after alpha-beta-depleted transplantation in children. Researchers prepared the TCRbeta library using unique molecular identifiers, the study reports. TCRdb re-analysed the PCR reads in MiXCR, keeping a single row per CDR3 protein. Of roughly 590,000 distinct CDR3 sequences listed, around a sixth are singletons. This specimen was PBMCs from the stem cell graft donor, taken from the stem cell graft. Every receptor here comes from a human donor who donated a stem cell graft to a child with acute myeloid leukemia.

This clonotype has just one count. The chain has TRBV30 and TRBJ2-4; D call uncertain. V was pared by 2 bases and J by 3 bases, with 14 bases between. This CDR3 has 15 residues. Germline-derived CDR1 and CDR2 are GTSNPN and SVGIG (reference sequence). DNA for the CDR3: TGTGCCTGGAGTATTCAGACCTTGGGCAAAAACATTCAGTACTTC. The encoded protein is CAWSIQTLGKNIQYF.

The chain joins TRBV20-1 to TRBJ1-2; tentatively, D is TRBD1 (6 bases). Per the germline V gene, CDR1 is DFQATT and CDR2 is SNEGSKA (reference sequence). The V end was cut by 5 bases, the J end by 8 bases, with 15 bases between. This CDR3 contains 12 residues. Written as DNA, the CDR3 is TGCAGTGCTCCTGGTTTCCAGGGGGGCTACACCTTC. This sequence encodes CSAPGFQGGYTF.

This clonotype was detected a few times. The V and J genes are TRBV7-9 and TRBJ1-5, with D tentatively TRBD1 (6 bases). Trimming removed 5 bases at V and 2 bases at J, with 10 bases between. Germline values: CDR1 SEHNR, CDR2 FQNEAQ (reference sequence). This CDR3 is 14 amino acids long. CDR3 nucleotides: TGTGCCAGCAGCCCGGGACATCGCAATCAGCCCCAGCATTTT. Translating it yields CASSPGHRNQPQHF.

This clonotype has only a few counts. This sequence joins TRBV20-1 and TRBJ1-2; D is uncertain. Looked up from germline, CDR1 is DFQATT and CDR2 is SNEGSKA (reference sequence). The CDR3 spans 11 residues. V gave up 3 bases and J gave up 4 bases, with 6 bases separating them. CDR3 loop: CSASRIYGYTF. CDR3 in DNA: TGCAGTGCTAGTCGGATCTATGGCTACACCTTC.

This clonotype has just one count. This chain uses TRBV3-1 with TRBJ1-1; TRBD1 matches at 10 bases. CDR1 and CDR2 from the germline V gene are LGHDT and YNNKEL (reference sequence). The CDR3 contains 14 residues. Trimming took 4 bases from V and 6 from J; bases not matched to a gene: 5. The CDR3 loop is CASSLGDRGSEAFF. The CDR3 region has the DNA TGTGCCAGCAGCCTAGGGGACAGGGGATCTGAAGCTTTCTTT.

This clonotype appeared a few times. The chain recombines TRBV5-1 with TRBJ2-7; D tentatively reads TRBD1 or TRBD2 (5 bases each). The germline V and J ends were trimmed by 4 bases and 1 base, with 15 bases remaining between them. This CDR3 has 15 residues. CDR1 SGHRS and CDR2 YFSETQ come from the germline V gene. The CDR3 nucleotides read TGCGCCAGCAGCCCGCTGGGGGAAGGGTCCTACGAGCAGTACTTC. Translating gives CASSPLGEGSYEQYF.

The rearrangement uses TRBV7-9 and TRBJ1-5; no clear D. In germline, CDR1 is SEHNR, CDR2 FQNEAQ (reference sequence). The V and J ends lost 9 bases and 0 bases respectively, with 6 bases between them. The CDR3 contains 12 residues. The CDR3, as DNA: TGTGCCAGTGGGTATAGCAATCAGCCCCAGCATTTT. This sequence encodes CASGYSNQPQHF.

In its sample, this clonotype was seen a few times. The chain carries TRBV5-1 and TRBJ2-1; a possible D gene is TRBD2 (5 bases). The CDR3 has 14 amino acids. Trimming pared 4 bases from V and 5 bases from J, leaving 13 bases between. Per the germline V gene, CDR1 is SGHRS and CDR2 is YFSETQ. CDR3 loop: CASSPARVNNEQFF. The CDR3 coding sequence is TGCGCCAGCAGCCCGGCGAGGGTAAACAATGAGCAGTTCTTC. The full variable domain, completed using reference TRBV5-1 and TRBJ2-1, is KAGVTQTPRYLIKTRGQQVTLSCSPISGHRSVSWYQQTPGQGLQFLFEYFSETQRNKGNFPGRFSGRQFSNSRSEMNVSTLELGDSALYLCASSPARVNNEQFFGPGTRLTVL.

This clonotype was counted only a few times. The chain has TRBV6-5 and TRBJ1-1; D is ambiguous. The V end lost 4 bases, the J end lost 6 bases, and 21 bases lay between the germline ends. The germline V gene has CDR1 MNHEY and CDR2 SVGAGI. The CDR3 length is 16 residues. The DNA for the CDR3 is TGTGCCAGCAGTTCTACCATCGGACCTGTCTGGCCTGAAGCTTTCTTT. The encoded protein is CASSSTIGPVWPEAFF.

This clonotype has just a few counts. This rearrangement joins TRBV12-3 or TRBV12-4 to TRBJ1-2; D might be TRBD1 (5 bases). The V gene lost 6 bases and the J gene lost 5 bases, with 16 bases spanning the gap. The CDR3 loop spans 14 amino acids. The CDR3 sequence: CASRLDTPPYGYTF. The DNA of the CDR3 is TGTGCCAGCAGGTTGGACACCCCCCCTTATGGCTACACCTTC.

This clonotype turned up a few times. The chain uses TRBV4-1 and TRBJ1-2, with 7 positions matching TRBD1. This CDR3 is 14 amino acids long. The germline CDR1 and CDR2 sequences are MGHRA and YSYEKL. Trimming cost V 6 bases and J 5 bases; bases outside gene matches: 9. The CDR3 loop reads CASRTTWTGYGYTF. CDR3 nucleotides: TGCGCCAGCAGGACAACCTGGACAGGTTATGGCTACACCTTC.

The rearrangement uses TRBV5-1 and TRBJ2-3, with D possibly TRBD1 on 6 matching bases. The CDR3 loop spans 15 amino acids. Trimming shortened V by 2 bases and J by 2 bases, and 12 bases separated the two germline ends. The germline V gene has CDR1 SGHRS and CDR2 YFSETQ. The CDR3, as DNA: TGCGCCAGCAGCTTTCGGGACAAGTACACAGATACGCAGTATTTT. Translated: CASSFRDKYTDTQYF. The complete variable domain, with remaining parts taken from reference TRBV5-1 and TRBJ2-3, reads KAGVTQTPRYLIKTRGQQVTLSCSPISGHRSVSWYQQTPGQGLQFLFEYFSETQRNKGNFPGRFSGRQFSNSRSEMNVSTLELGDSALYLCASSFRDKYTDTQYFGPGTRLTVL.

The V call is TRBV21-1, the J call TRBJ1-1; the D call of TRBD1 is as the table states it, not checked on the DNA. TRBV21-1 is tagged as a pseudogene. CDR3 size: 16 residues. CDR3 loop: CASSKRWGDSQWSAFF. In nucleotides, the CDR3 is TGTGCCAGCAGCAAAAGATGGGGAGACAGCCAATGGTCAGCTTTCTTT.

The sample holds a few counts of this clonotype. The chain has TRBV5-1 and TRBJ2-3, with 8 bases matching TRBD1. The CDR3 covers 16 residues. V dropped 0 bases and J dropped 3; count of bases not matched to a gene: 6. Germline values: CDR1 SGHRS, CDR2 YFSETQ. CDR3 region: CASSLVAGGLTDTQYF. The CDR3 nucleotides are TGCGCCAGCAGCTTGGTGGCAGGGGGCTTAACAGATACGCAGTATTTT.

Remarks on this clonotype: A much larger clone lies one base from this, so it may be a read error. The rearrangement uses TRBV29-1 and TRBJ1-2, with D possibly TRBD1 on 5 matching bases. The CDR3 contains 13 residues. Germline-derived CDR1 and CDR2 are SQVTM and ANQGSEA. CDR3 sequence: CSVAHDRRGGYNF. The CDR3 region has the DNA TGCAGCGTTGCCCATGACCGAAGGGGTGGCTACAACTTC.

Many counts were recorded for this clonotype. V usage is TRBV7-2 and J usage is TRBJ2-1; 16 bases are shared with TRBD2. The V segment lost 5 bases and the J segment 7 bases; nucleotides outside the gene matches: 5. The CDR3 sequence is 16 residues long. CDR1 is SGHTA and CDR2 is FQGNSA in the germline V gene. CDR3 region: CASSTPGLAGGNEQFF. CDR3 nucleotide sequence: TGTGCCAGCAGCACCCCGGGACTAGCGGGGGGGAATGAGCAGTTCTTC. The full variable domain, rest sourced from reference TRBV7-2 and TRBJ2-1, is GAGVSQSPSNKVTEKGKDVELRCDPISGHTALYWYRQSLGQGLEFLIYFQGNSAPDKSGLPSDRFSAERTGGSVSTLTIQRTQQEDSAVYLCASSTPGLAGGNEQFFGPGTRLTVL.

The chain links TRBV4-3 to TRBJ2-1; D is undetermined. The CDR3 spans 19 residues. V was shortened by 2 bases and J by 2 bases, with 22 bases between the two germline ends. The V gene's germline CDR1 is LGHNA and CDR2 YSLEER. The chain's CDR3 is CASSQNLDWEKSTYNEQFF. The CDR3 DNA reads as TGCGCCAGCAGCCAAAATTTAGATTGGGAAAAGAGCACCTACAATGAGCAGTTCTTC.

This clonotype was counted ten times or more. The chain has TRBV20-1 and TRBJ2-7; no definite D call. CDR1 and CDR2 (germline): DFQATT, SNEGSKA (reference sequence). CDR3 length: 12 amino acids. V shed 1 base and J shed 5 bases, with 9 bases lying between them. The CDR3 nucleotides are TGCAGTGCTAGAGTGATAGAGCACGAGCAGTACGTC. Protein: CSARVIEHEQYV.

This clonotype has more than one count but fewer than ten. The rearrangement joins TRBV9 to TRBJ2-1; unclear D gene. This CDR3 has 15 residues. Trimming removed 0 bases from V and 7 bases from J, with 14 bases in between. CDR1 is SGDLS and CDR2 is YYNGEE in the germline V gene. CDR3 sequence reads: CASSVGGSFLNEQFF. DNA for the CDR3: TGTGCCAGCAGCGTAGGCGGTAGTTTCTTGAATGAGCAGTTCTTC.